This T cell receptor beta chain derives from a study of cytomegalovirus exposure and HLA in healthy donors. The table came from immunoSEQ multiplex PCR; TCRdb's copy has only in-frame clones and leaves some out. The table shows more than 95,000 clones, with 80% to 90% occurring only once. This clone was detected once. The CDR3 consists of 15 residues. Germline values: CDR1 SGHTA, CDR2 FQGNSA. Trimming shortened V by 2 bases and J by 7 bases, and 18 bases separated the two germline ends. Sequencing was carried out using PBMCs. This clonotype was sampled from a young man in good health and CMV-seropositive. This rearrangement joins TRBV7-2 to TRBJ2-7; TRBD2 is a possible D gene (6 bases). The CDR3 sequence: CASSLKWGVSLEQYF. Here the CDR3 DNA reads TGTGCCAGCAGCTTAAAGTGGGGGGTCTCTCTGGAGCAGTACTTC.